These T cell receptor beta chains were read from a single sample in a study of blood T cells in healthy people across ages. TCRdb reprocessed the 5' RACE reads with MiXCR, giving one entry per CDR3 protein. Of roughly 830,000 distinct CDR3 sequences listed, 55% to 65% are singletons. The source material was blood. The receptor source for this set is a man aged 25 to 45 in good health. Each CDR3 is given with its conserved first and last residue. D genes are given only for firm matches. The size entry is marked missing in some rows and otherwise reads once, few, many or a size class.

v_gene,d_gene,j_gene,abundance,CDR3aa,CDR3nt
TRBV5-1,.,TRBJ2-1,few,CASSLEPASSYNEQFF,TGCGCCAGCAGCTTGGAGCCGGCCAGCTCCTACAATGAGCAGTTCTTC
TRBV2,.,TRBJ1-5,.,CASSEEGNQPQHF,TGTGCCAGCAGTGAAGAAGGAAATCAGCCCCAGCATTTT
TRBV25-1,TRBD2,TRBJ2-7,few,CASRSSGLAGGTYEQYF,TGTGCCAGTAGATCATCGGGACTAGCGGGGGGAACCTACGAGCAGTACTTC
TRBV7-3,TRBD1,TRBJ2-5,.,CASSLKTGGSETQYF,TGTGCCAGCAGCTTAAAGACAGGGGGTTCCGAGACCCAGTACTTC
TRBV7-2,.,TRBJ2-2,once,CASRDGTGELFF,TGTGCCAGCAGGGACGGTACCGGGGAGCTGTTTTTT
TRBV20-1,.,TRBJ1-2,few,CSAGRSLGYTF,TGCAGTGCGGGTAGGAGCCTTGGCTACACCTTC
TRBV7-3,TRBD2,TRBJ2-1,.,CASSYTSGGARNEQFF,TGTGCCAGCAGCTATACTAGCGGGGGGGCCCGCAATGAGCAGTTCTTC
TRBV4-3,.,TRBJ2-1,.,CASSHGRSGEQFF,TGCGCCAGCAGCCATGGGCGGTCCGGGGAGCAGTTCTTC
TRBV27,.,TRBJ2-3,.,CASSTGTTDTQYF,TGTGCCAGCAGTACAGGGACCACAGATACGCAGTATTTT
TRBV7-3,.,TRBJ2-1,few,CASSLNPGENNEQFF,TGTGCCAGCAGCTTAAATCCGGGAGAAAACAATGAGCAGTTCTTC
TRBV5-6,.,TRBJ1-1,.,CASTGTENTEAFF,TGTGCCAGCACCGGGACGGAGAACACTGAAGCTTTCTTT
TRBV7-2,TRBD1,TRBJ2-1,.,CASSPQGARENEQFF,TGTGCCAGCAGCCCGCAGGGGGCGCGGGAAAATGAGCAGTTCTTC
TRBV10-3,TRBD2,TRBJ2-1,.,CAISDPRAGGQNKQFF,TGTGCCATCAGTGACCCTCGGGCGGGGGGGCAGAATAAGCAGTTCTTC
TRBV20-1,.,TRBJ1-6,once,CSASAGVASPLHF,TGCAGTGCTAGTGCAGGGGTAGCTTCACCCCTCCACTTT
TRBV27,TRBD1,TRBJ1-5,once,CASSLRRGLHQPQHF,TGTGCCAGCAGTTTAAGGAGGGGGCTACATCAGCCCCAGCATTTT
TRBV27,.,TRBJ2-2,.,CASSPHSLANTGELFF,TGTGCCAGCAGTCCGCACAGTCTCGCGAACACCGGGGAGCTGTTTTTT
TRBV4-2,TRBD2,TRBJ2-1,.,CASSLLPAGGPLNEQFF,TGTGCCAGCAGCCTCCTCCCGGCGGGGGGCCCCCTCAATGAGCAGTTCTTC
TRBV11-1,.,TRBJ2-1,.,CASSLVPGRDEQFF,TGTGCCAGCAGCTTAGTTCCGGGTCGGGATGAGCAGTTCTTC
TRBV5-5,.,TRBJ2-4,.,CASSPDPIQNEQYF,TGTGCCAGCAGCCCCGACCCGATACAAAATGAGCAGTACTTC
TRBV2,.,TRBJ2-6,few,CASSGLSSGANVLTF,TGTGCCAGCAGCGGACTGAGCTCTGGGGCCAACGTCCTGACTTTC
TRBV7-3,TRBD2,TRBJ2-3,.,CASSLAGGSQDTQYF,TGTGCCAGCAGCTTGGCGGGGGGTAGCCAAGATACGCAGTATTTT
TRBV7-9,.,TRBJ1-4,few,CASSLGTGTNEKLFF,TGTGCCAGCAGCTTAGGCACAGGAACTAATGAAAAACTGTTTTTT
TRBV25-1,.,TRBJ2-3,.,CASRRGETDTQYF,TGTGCCAGCAGGAGGGGGGAGACAGATACGCAGTATTTT
TRBV5-1,.,TRBJ1-2,many,CASSLAQGEYGYTF,TGCGCCAGCAGCTTGGCCCAGGGAGAGTATGGCTACACCTTC
TRBV9,.,TRBJ2-4,few,CASSPNSNIQYF,TGTGCCAGCAGCCCCAATTCGAACATTCAGTACTTC
TRBV27,TRBD1,TRBJ2-7,few,CASSPRQGSLYEQYF,TGTGCCAGCAGTCCCCGACAGGGGAGTCTCTACGAGCAGTACTTC
TRBV6-5,.,TRBJ2-1,.,CASRASDNEQFF,TGTGCCAGCAGGGCTAGCGACAATGAGCAGTTCTTC
TRBV20-1,TRBD1,TRBJ2-1,.,CSAKDPDRDNYNEQFF,TGCAGTGCTAAAGACCCGGACAGGGACAACTACAATGAGCAGTTCTTC
TRBV10-3,.,TRBJ2-7,.,CATGGVGQSGYEQYF,TGTGCCACCGGGGGCGTCGGACAGTCAGGCTACGAGCAGTACTTC
TRBV6-2/TRBV6-3,.,TRBJ2-3,.,CASRNPGLTRTDTQYF,TGTGCCAGCAGAAATCCGGGACTCACGCGGACAGATACGCAGTATTTT
TRBV10-3,.,TRBJ2-7,.,CAISQRGPYEQYF,TGTGCCATCAGTCAACGCGGACCCTACGAGCAGTACTTC
TRBV7-7,.,TRBJ2-5,.,CASSVTAGETQYF,TGTGCCAGCAGCGTCACCGCCGGGGAGACCCAGTACTTC
TRBV5-1,.,TRBJ1-4,.,CASSLGKDGDEKLFF,TGCGCCAGCAGCTTGGGAAAGGACGGGGACGAAAAACTGTTTTTT
TRBV12-3/TRBV12-4,TRBD1,TRBJ1-2,.,CASSRGDSYGYTF,TGTGCCAGCAGTCGGGGGGACAGCTATGGCTACACCTTC
TRBV25-1,TRBD1,TRBJ1-2,.,CASRRDRGGYTF,TGTGCCAGCAGGAGGGACAGAGGTGGCTACACCTTC
TRBV6-4,.,TRBJ2-2,once,CASSVSHTGELFF,TGTGCCAGCAGTGTGAGTCACACCGGGGAGCTGTTTTTT
TRBV6-6,.,TRBJ2-7,.,CASSKKLEQYF,TGTGCCAGTAGTAAGAAGCTCGAGCAGTACTTC
TRBV20-1,.,TRBJ1-4,.,CSARPGGEKLFF,TGCAGTGCTAGGCCGGGGGGTGAAAAACTGTTTTTT
TRBV20-1,TRBD2,TRBJ2-1,.,CSASRLADNNEQFF,TGCAGTGCTAGTCGTCTAGCGGACAACAATGAGCAGTTCTTC
TRBV12-3/TRBV12-4,.,TRBJ1-1,.,CASSPSASTEAFF,TGTGCCAGCAGTCCGTCGGCCAGTACTGAAGCTTTCTTT
TRBV28,.,TRBJ2-7,few,CASSAKGGPPYEQYF,TGTGCCAGCAGTGCTAAGGGGGGACCCCCCTACGAGCAGTACTTC
TRBV20-1,TRBD2,TRBJ2-1,.,CSAGLAGGRNEQFF,TGCAGTGCTGGGCTAGCGGGGGGCAGGAATGAGCAGTTCTTC
TRBV12-3/TRBV12-4,TRBD2,TRBJ2-1,few,CASGIAGGGEQFF,TGTGCCAGCGGGATAGCGGGGGGCGGCGAGCAGTTCTTC
TRBV27,.,TRBJ2-5,few,CASSFLAGGVETQYF,.
TRBV27,TRBD1,TRBJ2-7,once,CASSGGGQGEQYF,TGTGCCAGCAGTGGGGGTGGACAGGGCGAGCAGTACTTC